The 27 T cell receptor beta chains below all came from one sample that was sequenced in a study of lymphopenia after photon versus proton radiotherapy. This table comes from immunoSEQ multiplex PCR, and its TCRdb copy is limited to in-frame clones, with some not included. The sample includes some 41,000 clones, around 85% of them seen just once. This sample comprised peripheral blood, obtained from a patient treated with photon-based radiotherapy. The receptors were sampled from a man between 45 and 60 years old with gastric cancer.

The CDR3 protein is CASSWDYGYTF. CDR3 DNA sequence: TGTGCCAGCTCATGGGATTATGGCTACACCTTC. The V call is TRBV18, the J call TRBJ1-2; no reliable D call. Trimming left V 5 bases short and J 5 bases short, with 6 bases between. Germline V gene lookup returns CDR1 KGHSH and CDR2 LQKENI. The CDR3 totals 11 residues.

The chain carries TRBV9 and TRBJ2-7, with 11 bases that match TRBD2. Germline V gene lookup returns CDR1 SGDLS and CDR2 YYNGEE. V was clipped by 3 bases and J by 7 bases; unmatched bases: 9. The CDR3 extends over 15 amino acids. The CDR3: CASSAEGTSGGEQYF. CDR3 in DNA: TGTGCCAGCAGCGCCGAAGGGACTAGCGGAGGGGAGCAGTACTTC. Full variable domain (outside the CDR3, taken from reference TRBV9 and TRBJ2-7): DSGVTQTPKHLITATGQRVTLRCSPRSGDLSVYWYQQSLDQGLQFLIQYYNGEERAKGNILERFSAQQFPDLHSELNLSSLELGDSALYFCASSAEGTSGGEQYFGPGTRLTVT.

The chain recombines TRBV5-4 with TRBJ2-1; D perhaps matches TRBD2 (6 bases). The CDR3 is made up of 16 amino acids. Germline CDR1 SGHNT, CDR2 YYREEE (reference sequence). V gave up 4 bases and J gave up 2 bases, with 16 bases separating them. CDR3 sequence (DNA): TGTGCCAGCAGCCCCGGAGGGCAGGGACCCTACAATGAGCAGTTCTTC. It is translated as CASSPGGQGPYNEQFF.

The chain joins TRBV19 to TRBJ1-1; 7 bases are shared with TRBD1. Germline V gene lookup returns CDR1 LNHDA and CDR2 SQIVND (reference sequence). J gave up 5 bases and V 6 bases, and 9 bases lay outside the gene matches. The CDR3 loop spans 14 amino acids. CDR3 protein: CASSQRPQGTEAFF. CDR3 nucleotides: TGTGCCAGTAGCCAACGCCCACAGGGGACTGAAGCTTTCTTT.

The chain has TRBV4-2 and TRBJ1-2, with a tentative D call TRBD1 (5 bases). V was trimmed by 3 bases and J by 3 bases, leaving 14 bases between them. Germline V lookup: CDR1 LGHNA, CDR2 YNFKEQ. The CDR3 extends over 15 amino acids. The CDR3 nucleotides read TGTGCCAGCAGCCATCCGGGGGAGAGGGACTATGGCTACACCTTC. As protein: CASSHPGERDYGYTF.

V gene TRBV29-1 combines with J gene TRBJ2-5, with TRBD2 matching over 12 bases. V lost 5 bases and J lost 3; bases outside the gene matches: 7. The germline CDR1 and CDR2 sequences are SQVTM and ANQGSEA. The CDR3 consists of 15 residues. CDR3 in DNA: TGCAGCGTTCCAACAGGACTAGCGGGGAAAGAGACCCAGTACTTC. The encoded protein is CSVPTGLAGKETQYF. Complete variable domain (other parts from reference TRBV29-1 and TRBJ2-5): SAVISQKPSRDICQRGTSLTIQCQVDSQVTMMFWYRQQPGQSLTLIATANQGSEATYESGFVIDKFPISRPNLTFSTLTVSNMSPEDSSIYLCSVPTGLAGKETQYFGPGTRLLVL.

The chain uses TRBV7-2 and TRBJ2-7; tentative D call: TRBD2 (6 bases). The CDR3 is 17 residues long. V lost 5 bases, J lost 9 bases, and 29 bases lay in between. CDR1 is SGHTA and CDR2 is FQGNSA in the germline V gene. The CDR3 sequence: CASSQTGSSHQGSVQYF. The CDR3 DNA follows: TGTGCCAGCAGCCAGACCGGGAGCAGCCACCAGGGCAGTGTGCAGTACTTC. Based on the CDR3 plus reference TRBV7-2 and TRBJ2-7, the full variable domain is GAGVSQSPSNKVTEKGKDVELRCDPISGHTALYWYRQSLGQGLEFLIYFQGNSAPDKSGLPSDRFSAERTGGSVSTLTIQRTQQEDSAVYLCASSQTGSSHQGSVQYFGPGTRLTVT.

The CDR3 loop is CASSLPGQGAGQPQHF. The CDR3 nucleotides read TGTGCCAGCAGTTTACCCGGCCAGGGGGCAGGGCAGCCCCAGCATTTT. V is TRBV28 and J is TRBJ1-5; 8 bases line up with TRBD1. The ends lost 2 bases at V and 7 bases at J; junction bases unmatched: 10. The CDR3 has 16 residues. Germline V gene sequence: CDR1 MDHEN, CDR2 SYDVKM.

The chain uses TRBV7-6 and TRBJ2-3, with no clear D. CDR3 length: 12 amino acids. Between the trimmed V and J ends, which lost 3 bases and 1 base, there was a span of 2 bases. CDR1 and CDR2 (germline): SGHVS, FNYEAQ. CDR3 sequence reads: CASSLGTDTQYF. CDR3 nucleotides: TGTGCCAGCAGCTTGGGCACAGATACGCAGTATTTT. The full variable domain, with the rest looked up from reference TRBV7-6 and TRBJ2-3, is GAGVSQSPRYKVTKRGQDVALRCDPISGHVSLYWYRQALGQGPEFLTYFNYEAQQDKSGLPNDRFSAERPEGSISTLTIQRTEQRDSAMYRCASSLGTDTQYFGPGTRLTVL.

The V and J genes are TRBV7-2 and TRBJ1-1; weak D call: TRBD1 (5 bases). The V gene's germline CDR1 is SGHTA and CDR2 FQGNSA. The CDR3 is 15 amino acids. The V end was cut by 1 base, the J end by 3 bases, with 12 bases between. CDR3 DNA sequence: TGTGCCAGCAGCTTAGTAGCAGGGCAAGACACTGAAGCTTTCTTT. Its translation: CASSLVAGQDTEAFF. The full variable domain, rest sourced from reference TRBV7-2 and TRBJ1-1, is GAGVSQSPSNKVTEKGKDVELRCDPISGHTALYWYRQSLGQGLEFLIYFQGNSAPDKSGLPSDRFSAERTGGSVSTLTIQRTQQEDSAVYLCASSLVAGQDTEAFFGQGTRLTVV.

V usage is TRBV25-1 and J usage is TRBJ1-2; TRBD1 agrees at 10 bases. CDR1 is MGHDK and CDR2 is SYGVNS in the germline V gene. The CDR3 is made up of 15 amino acids. Losses at the gene ends were 5 bases for V and 7 bases for J; bases not matched to a gene: 10. This CDR3 is CASSPTGTGALGYTF. The CDR3 DNA reads as TGTGCCAGCAGTCCTACCGGGACAGGGGCTCTTGGCTACACCTTC.

The V gene is TRBV7-8, the J gene TRBJ1-3; D is uncertain. Per the germline V gene, CDR1 is SGHVS and CDR2 is FQNEAQ. This CDR3 has 12 residues. V shed 1 base and J shed 4 bases, with 2 bases lying between them. The CDR3 loop reads CASSLEGNTIYF. CDR3 sequence (DNA): TGTGCCAGCAGCTTAGAAGGAAACACCATATATTTT.

The rearrangement links TRBV18 to TRBJ1-2, with 7 bases fitting TRBD1. From germline, CDR1 is KGHSH and CDR2 LQKENI. The CDR3 spans 14 residues. After removal of 4 bases from V and 7 bases from J, the junction contained 9 bases not matched to a gene. In nucleotides, the CDR3 is TGTGCCAGCTCACGTTCGACAGGGACTGGTGGCTACACCTTC. Translated: CASSRSTGTGGYTF.

This clone has just one count. The chain joins TRBV7-2 to TRBJ1-2; 11 bases are shared with TRBD1. Germline V gives CDR1 SGHTA, CDR2 FQGNSA. V shed 5 bases, J shed 6 bases, and the junction held 2 bases outside the gene matches. The CDR3 runs 13 residues. This CDR3 is CASSGGQGDGYTF. The CDR3 DNA follows: TGTGCCAGCAGCGGGGGACAGGGGGATGGCTACACCTTC.

The chain has TRBV5-4 and TRBJ2-6; D is uncertain. Trimming stripped 5 bases from V and 4 bases from J, with 7 bases between. There are 13 residues in the CDR3. Looked up from germline, CDR1 is SGHNT and CDR2 is YYREEE (reference sequence). The CDR3 loop reads CASRTPGANVLTF. CDR3 bases: TGTGCCAGCAGGACCCCAGGGGCCAACGTCCTGACTTTC.

The chain is built from TRBV5-1 and TRBJ2-1; 10 bases line up with TRBD2. The CDR3 length is 14 residues. After removal of 4 bases from V and 8 bases from J, the junction contained 6 bases not matched to a gene. From germline, CDR1 is SGHRS and CDR2 YFSETQ. In DNA, the CDR3 is TGCGCCAGCAGCAGAGTAGCGGGAGGTGATGAGCAGTTCTTC. Protein: CASSRVAGGDEQFF. Using reference TRBV5-1 and TRBJ2-1 for the parts outside the CDR3, the full variable domain is KAGVTQTPRYLIKTRGQQVTLSCSPISGHRSVSWYQQTPGQGLQFLFEYFSETQRNKGNFPGRFSGRQFSNSRSEMNVSTLELGDSALYLCASSRVAGGDEQFFGPGTRLTVL.

The chain uses TRBV18 and TRBJ2-2, with 8 bases lining up with TRBD2. Germline V gives CDR1 KGHSH, CDR2 LQKENI. The CDR3 is 15 residues long. V gave up 1 base and J gave up 5 bases; unmatched junction bases: 3. CDR3 sequence: CASSPLAGRTGELFF. The DNA for the CDR3 is TGTGCCAGCTCACCACTAGCGGGACGGACCGGGGAGCTGTTTTTT.

The chain has TRBV5-5 and TRBJ2-1; TRBD2 matches at 7 bases. This CDR3 region has 14 residues. CDR1 and CDR2 (germline): SGHKS, YYEKEE (reference sequence). V was clipped by 2 bases and J by 9 bases; unmatched bases: 8. CDR3 in amino acids: CASSFGGGISEQFF. The CDR3 DNA reads as TGTGCCAGCAGCTTTGGGGGAGGGATTAGTGAGCAGTTCTTC.

This clone was counted a single time. The rearrangement joins TRBV2 to TRBJ2-5; weak D call: TRBD1 (6 bases). This CDR3 contains 14 residues. With 4 bases removed from V and 4 bases from J, the gap between germline ends came to 13 bases. Germline CDR1 is SNHLY and CDR2 is FYNNEI. CDR3: CASSGYREIETQYF. The CDR3 nucleotides read TGTGCCAGCAGTGGATACAGGGAGATAGAGACCCAGTACTTC.

CDR3 nucleotides: TGTGCCAGTAGTACGGGGGGCGGCTACACCTTC. Its translation: CASSTGGGYTF. The chain couples TRBV19 to TRBJ1-2, with a tentative D call TRBD1 (6 bases). The CDR3 is made up of 11 amino acids. Trimming pared 4 bases from V and 8 bases from J, leaving 8 bases between. CDR1 is LNHDA and CDR2 is SQIVND in the germline V gene (reference sequence).

This chain connects TRBV9 to TRBJ2-1, with 9 nucleotides matching TRBD2. Trimming took 6 bases from V and 3 from J; bases not matched to a gene: 7. Germline V gene sequence: CDR1 SGDLS, CDR2 YYNGEE. This CDR3 is 15 amino acids long. DNA of the CDR3: TGTGCCAGCAACCCACTAGCGGGTGACTACAATGAGCAGTTCTTC. It codes for CASNPLAGDYNEQFF.

The rearrangement joins TRBV2 to TRBJ2-1; tentatively, D is TRBD2 (6 bases). There are 14 residues in the CDR3. V lost 7 bases to trimming and J lost 0 bases, with 10 bases between them. Looked up from germline, CDR1 is SNHLY and CDR2 is FYNNEI. The CDR3 DNA follows: TGTGCCAGCAATGAGGAGGGCTCCTACAATGAGCAGTTCTTC. Encoded protein: CASNEEGSYNEQFF. The full variable domain, rest sourced from reference TRBV2 and TRBJ2-1, is EPEVTQTPSHQVTQMGQEVILRCVPISNHLYFYWYRQILGQKVEFLVSFYNNEISEKSEIFDDQFSVERPDGSNFTLKIRSTKLEDSAMYFCASNEEGSYNEQFFGPGTRLTVL.

This clone was recorded once. The chain employs TRBV7-8 and TRBJ2-5; D unresolved. Per the germline V gene, CDR1 is SGHVS and CDR2 is FQNEAQ. This CDR3 region has 12 residues. Trimming shortened V by 5 bases and J by 4 bases, and 8 bases separated the two germline ends. The CDR3: CASSDPVETQYF. For the CDR3, the DNA is TGTGCCAGCAGCGACCCCGTAGAGACCCAGTACTTC.

This rearrangement joins TRBV5-1 to TRBJ2-1; D remains unclear. Germline-derived CDR1 and CDR2 are SGHRS and YFSETQ. This CDR3 has 16 residues. Trimming stripped 2 bases from V and 2 bases from J, with 14 bases between. CDR3 bases: TGCGCCAGCAGCTTAGGCCCAGATTACGCCTACAATGAGCAGTTCTTC. Protein product: CASSLGPDYAYNEQFF. Supplemented by reference TRBV5-1 and TRBJ2-1, the full variable domain reads KAGVTQTPRYLIKTRGQQVTLSCSPISGHRSVSWYQQTPGQGLQFLFEYFSETQRNKGNFPGRFSGRQFSNSRSEMNVSTLELGDSALYLCASSLGPDYAYNEQFFGPGTRLTVL.

V and J are TRBV7-9 and TRBJ2-1; TRBD2 is a possible D gene (5 bases). This CDR3 contains 16 residues. Germline CDR1 and CDR2: SEHNR and FQNEAQ (reference sequence). Trimming removed 5 bases from V and 4 bases from J, with 18 bases in between. The CDR3 region is CASSQTRSRGYNEQFF. The CDR3 bases are TGTGCCAGCAGCCAGACGAGGTCGCGAGGGTACAATGAGCAGTTCTTC.

This sequence joins TRBV21-1 and TRBJ2-7. TRBV21-1 is labeled a pseudogene. The CDR3 runs to 13 residues. This CDR3 reads CASSKHGTYEQYF. DNA of the CDR3: TGTGCCAGCAGCAAGCACGGAACGTACGAGCAGTACTTC.

The V and J genes are TRBV6-5 and TRBJ1-4; 9 bases fit TRBD1. J lost 6 bases, V lost 5 bases, and 4 bases had no gene match. This CDR3 contains 14 residues. Germline V gene data show CDR1 as MNHEY and CDR2 as SVGAGI. The DNA for the CDR3 is TGTGCCAGCAGTAAACGGACAGGGGATGAAAAACTGTTTTTT. Its protein is CASSKRTGDEKLFF.